The 20 T cell receptor beta chains given below trace back to one sample, sequenced in a study of blood T cells in healthy people across ages. The authors ran a second PCR of 7 to 11 cycles using a sample-barcoded 5' primer and a J-beta primer mix. TCRdb processed the 5' RACE reads anew with MiXCR; each CDR3 protein has one entry. Among fewer than 800,000 distinct CDR3 sequences listed, roughly 20% were seen once. The sequenced sample was blood. These receptors were obtained from a man between 65 and 85 years old in good health.

The chain employs TRBV20-1 and TRBJ2-1; D ambiguous. CDR3 length: 13 amino acids. Germline V CDR1 and CDR2: DFQATT, SNEGSKA (reference sequence). V lost 6 bases and J lost 2, with 11 bases in between. The CDR3 is CSASTGTYNEQFF. DNA of the CDR3: TGCAGTGCCTCGACTGGGACCTACAATGAGCAGTTCTTC.

Only a few counts were recorded for this clonotype. V and J are TRBV7-2 and TRBJ2-5; 7 nucleotides agree with TRBD2. The end of the DNA is better explained by TRBJ2-7, so the J call may be wrong. This CDR3 is 15 amino acids long. Germline lookup yields CDR1 SGHTA and CDR2 FQGNSA. The CDR3 nucleotides are TGTGCCAGCAGCTTAGTGGCGGGAGTTGCTATCGAGCAGTACTTC. It yields the protein CASSLVAGVAIEQYF.

The chain has TRBV7-2 and TRBJ1-1; D may be TRBD1 (6 bases). The CDR3 runs to 14 residues. The V and J ends lost 5 bases and 5 bases respectively, with 15 bases between them. Germline CDR1 SGHTA, CDR2 FQGNSA. The chain's CDR3 is CASSLIAQGTEAFF. In nucleotides, the CDR3 is TGTGCCAGCAGCCTCATCGCTCAGGGGACTGAAGCTTTCTTT. The entire variable domain, with the rest obtained from reference TRBV7-2 and TRBJ1-1, is as follows: GAGVSQSPSNKVTEKGKDVELRCDPISGHTALYWYRQSLGQGLEFLIYFQGNSAPDKSGLPSDRFSAERTGGSVSTLTIQRTQQEDSAVYLCASSLIAQGTEAFFGQGTRLTVV.

V gene TRBV28 combines with J gene TRBJ2-3; D remains unclear. Germline CDR1 and CDR2: MDHEN and SYDVKM. The CDR3 is 13 amino acids. Trimming cost V 1 base and J 6 bases, with 8 bases left between them. CDR3 nucleotides: TGTGCCAGCAGTTTATTGGAACTGGATACGCAGTATTTT. Translation: CASSLLELDTQYF.

The chain combines TRBV12-3 or TRBV12-4 with TRBJ2-6; 8 bases are shared with TRBD1. The CDR3 totals 21 residues. Trimming cost V 6 bases and J 0 bases; bases outside gene matches: 19. The CDR3 is CASRYYPVPGQAHSGANVLTF. DNA for the CDR3: TGTGCCAGCAGATATTACCCTGTCCCGGGACAGGCCCACTCTGGGGCCAACGTCCTGACTTTC.

This clonotype turned up a few times. The chain is built from TRBV24-1 and TRBJ1-5; the D is unclear. The V end was cut by 5 bases, the J end by 3 bases, with 7 bases between. Germline CDR1 reads KGHDR; CDR2 reads SFDVKD. The CDR3 consists of 13 residues. This chain's CDR3 is CATSGGLNQPQHF. The CDR3 DNA reads TGTGCCACCAGTGGAGGCCTCAATCAGCCCCAGCATTTT.

This clonotype was observed a few times. The genes are TRBV27 and TRBJ1-6; no clear D. CDR3 length: 11 residues. Trimming cost V 4 bases and J 13 bases, with 8 bases left between them. Germline assignment: CDR1 MNHEY and CDR2 SMNVEV (reference sequence). The CDR3 sequence is CASSSPGPLHF. The DNA for the CDR3 is TGTGCCAGCAGTTCCCCCGGGCCCCTCCACTTT.

The V gene is TRBV29-1, the J gene TRBJ2-7; TRBD1 aligns across 7 bases. The germline V gene encodes CDR1 SQVTM and CDR2 ANQGSEA. The J segment lost 3 bases and the V segment lost 6 bases, leaving 5 bases of the junction unmatched. CDR3 length: 12 amino acids. The CDR3 DNA reads as TGCAGCGTAGAGGGACAGAGCTACGAGCAGTACTTC. Translated: CSVEGQSYEQYF.

The chain couples TRBV28 to TRBJ2-5, with D maybe TRBD2 (5 bases). CDR1 is MDHEN, CDR2 SYDVKM, per germline. The V end lost 6 bases, the J end lost 0 bases, and 11 bases lay between the germline ends. The CDR3 totals 14 residues. The CDR3, as DNA: TGTGCCAGCAGGGCGTGGGAGTACCAAGAGACCCAGTACTTC. Translation gives CASRAWEYQETQYF.

This clonotype was seen repeatedly, ten times or more. The chain combines TRBV7-9 with TRBJ1-1, with D maybe TRBD1 (5 bases). V lost 6 bases and J lost 8, with 10 bases in between. The germline V gene has CDR1 SEHNR and CDR2 FQNEAQ (reference sequence). The CDR3 totals 11 residues. CDR3 bases: TGTGCCAGCAGTTTGCGGGACGAAGCTTTCTTT. Its protein product is CASSLRDEAFF.

The genes are TRBV29-1 and TRBJ2-7; 11 bases are shared with TRBD1. CDR3 length: 14 amino acids. V trimming: 6 bases; J trimming: 4 bases; junction bases outside the gene matches: 8. Germline CDR1 is SQVTM and CDR2 is ANQGSEA. CDR3 coding DNA: TGCAGCGTCGAGGAACGGGACAGGGGGTACGAGCAGTACTTC. Amino acids: CSVEERDRGYEQYF.

J is TRBJ2-1 and V is TRBV7-9; a weak D match, TRBD2 (5 bases). The CDR3 totals 12 residues. Per germline, CDR1 SEHNR and CDR2 FQNEAQ (reference sequence). In nucleotides, the CDR3 is TGTGTTAGCGAATGGGCCTACAATGAGCAGTTCTTC. Protein product: CVSEWAYNEQFF.

J is TRBJ2-1 and V is TRBV27; TRBD1 aligns across 9 bases. TRBJ2-7 matches the DNA end more closely, so the J call is doubtful. Germline CDR1 is MNHEY and CDR2 is SMNVEV (reference sequence). This CDR3 contains 14 residues. The CDR3 loop reads CASRLRDRASEQYF. CDR3 DNA sequence: TGTGCCAGCCGCCTCCGGGACAGGGCTTCCGAGCAGTACTTC.

This rearrangement joins TRBV29-1 to TRBJ2-3, with D perhaps matching TRBD2 (6 bases). Trimming left V 7 bases short and J 4 bases short, with 15 bases between. The CDR3 spans 13 residues. Germline V gene lookup returns CDR1 SQVTM and CDR2 ANQGSEA. The CDR3 protein is CSGRRGSADTQYF. In nucleotides, the CDR3 is TGCAGCGGAAGGAGGGGAAGTGCAGATACGCAGTATTTT.

In its sample, this clonotype was seen once. The gene calls are TRBV29-1 and TRBJ2-3; TRBD2 aligns across 7 bases. The CDR3 consists of 16 residues. The germline gives CDR1 SQVTM, CDR2 ANQGSEA. After removal of 5 bases from V and 4 bases from J, the junction contained 15 bases not matched to a gene. The CDR3 reads CSVPQRTSFNPDTQYF. The CDR3 DNA is TGCAGCGTTCCTCAGCGGACTAGTTTCAATCCAGATACGCAGTATTTT.

J is TRBJ2-1 and V is TRBV29-1; TRBD1 matches at 10 bases. This CDR3 has 15 amino acids. Trimming cost V 4 bases and J 0 bases; bases outside gene matches: 3. CDR1 is SQVTM, CDR2 ANQGSEA, per germline. The CDR3 region is CSVGQGAGSYNEQFF. CDR3 nucleotide sequence: TGCAGCGTTGGACAGGGGGCCGGCTCCTACAATGAGCAGTTCTTC.

This chain joins TRBV7-2 and TRBJ2-7; 14 nucleotides align to TRBD2. The CDR3 runs 12 residues. From germline, CDR1 is SGHTA and CDR2 FQGNSA. V trimming: 4 bases; J trimming: 11 bases; junction bases outside the gene matches: 1. The CDR3 loop is CASSSTSGREYF. CDR3 DNA sequence: TGTGCCAGCAGCTCGACTAGCGGGAGGGAGTACTTC.

This clonotype was seen repeatedly, ten times or more. This rearrangement joins TRBV6-6 to TRBJ2-5; tentative D call: TRBD1 (6 bases). V dropped 5 bases and J dropped 5 bases, with 12 bases sitting between them. CDR1 MNHNY and CDR2 SVGAGI come from the germline V gene (reference sequence). The CDR3 is 13 residues long. The CDR3 nucleotides read TGTGCCAGCAGTAGGGACACTGAGGAGACCCAGTACTTC. It encodes CASSRDTEETQYF.

The V call is TRBV5-1, the J call TRBJ1-1, with D uncertain. Germline V gene data show CDR1 as SGHRS and CDR2 as YFSETQ. The CDR3 is 14 residues long. V was pared by 2 bases and J by 2 bases, with 10 bases between. CDR3 loop: CASSFPDGNTEAFF. As DNA, the CDR3 is TGCGCCAGCAGCTTTCCCGACGGTAACACTGAAGCTTTCTTT.

This chain links TRBV4-3 with TRBJ1-1; no clear D. This CDR3 spans 14 amino acids. Deletions cut 1 base from V and 6 bases from J, with 12 bases between. CDR1 LGHNA and CDR2 YSLEER come from the germline V gene. In DNA form, the CDR3 reads TGCGCCAGCAGCCAAGCGCGGCATTTCGCTGAAGCTTTCTTT. Its protein is CASSQARHFAEAFF.